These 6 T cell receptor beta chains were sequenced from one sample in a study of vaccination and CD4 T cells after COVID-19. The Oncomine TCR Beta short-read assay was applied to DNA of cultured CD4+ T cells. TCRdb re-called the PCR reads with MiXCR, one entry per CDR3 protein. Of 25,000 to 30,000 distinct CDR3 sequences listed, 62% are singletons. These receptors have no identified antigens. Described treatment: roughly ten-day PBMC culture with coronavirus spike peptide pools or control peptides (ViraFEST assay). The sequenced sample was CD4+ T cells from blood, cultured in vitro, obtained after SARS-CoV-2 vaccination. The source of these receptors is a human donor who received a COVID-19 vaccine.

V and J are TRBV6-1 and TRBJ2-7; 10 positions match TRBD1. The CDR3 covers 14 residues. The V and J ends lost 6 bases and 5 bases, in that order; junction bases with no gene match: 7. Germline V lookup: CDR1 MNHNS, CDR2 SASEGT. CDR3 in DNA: TGTGCCAGCAGGGGACAGGGGTTTAGCGACGAGCAGTACTTC. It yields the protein CASRGQGFSDEQYF.

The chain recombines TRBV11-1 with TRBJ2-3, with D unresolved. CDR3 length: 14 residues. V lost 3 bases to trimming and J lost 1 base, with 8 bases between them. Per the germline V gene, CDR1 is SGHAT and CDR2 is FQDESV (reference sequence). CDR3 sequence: CASSLGTGTDTQYF. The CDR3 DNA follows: TGTGCCAGCAGCTTGGGTACCGGCACAGATACGCAGTATTTT.

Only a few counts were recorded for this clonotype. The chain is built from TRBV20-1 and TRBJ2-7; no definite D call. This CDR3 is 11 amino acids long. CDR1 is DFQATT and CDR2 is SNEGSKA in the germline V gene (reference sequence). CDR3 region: CSATESYEQYF. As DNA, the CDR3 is TGCAGCGCGACCGAATCCTACGAGCAGTACTTC.

The CDR3 region has the DNA TGTGCCAGCAGTTACTCGCTCCAGCGGCAGAACACCGGGGAGCTGTTTTTT. Translating it yields CASSYSLQRQNTGELFF. The chain combines TRBV6-2 or TRBV6-3 with TRBJ2-2, with D maybe TRBD2 (5 bases). Germline V gene data show CDR1 as MNHEY and CDR2 as SVGEGT. The CDR3 is made up of 17 amino acids. Trimming removed 0 bases from V and 1 base from J, with 12 bases in between.

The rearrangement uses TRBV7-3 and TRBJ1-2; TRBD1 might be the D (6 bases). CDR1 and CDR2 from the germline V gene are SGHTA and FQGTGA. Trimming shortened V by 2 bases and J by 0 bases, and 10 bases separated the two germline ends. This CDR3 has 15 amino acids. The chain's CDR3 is CASSLLPGANYGYTF. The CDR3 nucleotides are TGTGCCAGCAGCTTATTACCAGGGGCTAACTATGGCTACACCTTC.

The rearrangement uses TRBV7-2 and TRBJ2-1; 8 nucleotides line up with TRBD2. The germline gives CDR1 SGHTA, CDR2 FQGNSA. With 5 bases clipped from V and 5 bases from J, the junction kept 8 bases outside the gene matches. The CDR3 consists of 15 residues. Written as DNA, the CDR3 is TGTGCCAGCAGCCCCTTGGCGGGGGGAAACAATGAGCAGTTCTTC. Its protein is CASSPLAGGNNEQFF.